The T cell receptor (beta chain) under discussion was sequenced for a study of CD8+ T cells in alopecia areata. Treatment indicated: oral pan-JAK inhibitor, 5-10 mg twice daily. Extracted from the samples, RNA was reverse transcribed into cDNA to serve as the sequencing template. Assay used: immunoSEQ multiplex PCR; TCRdb lists only in-frame clones, some missing. The sample yields around 100,000 clones, about 40% seen once. This clone was counted only a few times. V was trimmed by 6 bases and J by 2 bases, leaving 4 bases between them. Germline values: CDR1 SQVTM, CDR2 ANQGSEA. The CDR3 covers 11 residues.

The source is a human donor with alopecia areata. V gene TRBV29-1 combines with J gene TRBJ2-2; D is undetermined. Sequences were derived from CD8+ T cells sorted from blood, sampled at week 24, from a patient treated with tofacitinib. CDR3 residues: CSVLNTGELFF. CDR3 sequence (DNA): TGCAGCGTCCTCAACACCGGGGAGCTGTTTTTT.